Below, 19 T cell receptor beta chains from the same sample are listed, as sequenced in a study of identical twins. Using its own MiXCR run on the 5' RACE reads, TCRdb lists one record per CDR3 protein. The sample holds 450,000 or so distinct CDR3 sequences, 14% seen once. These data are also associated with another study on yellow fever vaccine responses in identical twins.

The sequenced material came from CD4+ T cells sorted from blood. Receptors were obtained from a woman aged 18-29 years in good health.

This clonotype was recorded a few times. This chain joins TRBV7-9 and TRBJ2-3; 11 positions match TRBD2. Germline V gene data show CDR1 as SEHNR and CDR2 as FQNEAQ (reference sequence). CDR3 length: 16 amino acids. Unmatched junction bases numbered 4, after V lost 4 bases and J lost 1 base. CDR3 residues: CASSYPLAGGTDTQYF. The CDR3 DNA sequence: TGTGCCAGCAGCTACCCACTAGCGGGGGGCACAGATACGCAGTATTTT.

CDR3 region: CASSRDLGQSHGYTF. In DNA, the CDR3 is TGTGCCAGCAGCCGAGATTTGGGACAGTCCCATGGCTACACCTTC. This chain uses TRBV5-5 with TRBJ1-2, with 7 nucleotides matching TRBD1. Germline loops: CDR1 SGHKS, CDR2 YYEKEE (reference sequence). Trimming at V came to 4 bases and at J to 6 bases, leaving 12 bases not matched to a gene. This CDR3 has 15 amino acids. Based on the CDR3 plus reference TRBV5-5 and TRBJ1-2, the full variable domain is DAGVTQSPTHLIKTRGQQVTLRCSPISGHKSVSWYQQVLGQGPQFIFQYYEKEERGRGNFPDRFSARQFPNYSSELNVNALLLGDSALYLCASSRDLGQSHGYTFGSGTRLTVV.

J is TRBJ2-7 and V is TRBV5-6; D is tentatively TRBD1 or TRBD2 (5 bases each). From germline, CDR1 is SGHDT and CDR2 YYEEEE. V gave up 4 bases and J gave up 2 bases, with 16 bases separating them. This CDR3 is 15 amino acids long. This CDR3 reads CASSGGRPDAYEQYF. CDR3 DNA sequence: TGTGCCAGCAGCGGGGGACGGCCAGACGCCTACGAGCAGTACTTC.

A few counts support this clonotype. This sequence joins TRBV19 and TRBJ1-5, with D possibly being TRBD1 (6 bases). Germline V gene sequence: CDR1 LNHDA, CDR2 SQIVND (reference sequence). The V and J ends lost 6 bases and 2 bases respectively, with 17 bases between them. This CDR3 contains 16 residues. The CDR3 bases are TGTGCCAGTAGCACACAGGGACGTGGGCGCAATCAGCCCCAGCATTTT. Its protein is CASSTQGRGRNQPQHF.

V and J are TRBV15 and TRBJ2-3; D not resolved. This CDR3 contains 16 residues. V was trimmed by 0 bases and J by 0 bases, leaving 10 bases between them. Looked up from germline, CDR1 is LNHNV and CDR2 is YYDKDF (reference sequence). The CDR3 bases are TGTGCCACCAGCAGAGATCCAGCCGCTAGCACAGATACGCAGTATTTT. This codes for CATSRDPAASTDTQYF.

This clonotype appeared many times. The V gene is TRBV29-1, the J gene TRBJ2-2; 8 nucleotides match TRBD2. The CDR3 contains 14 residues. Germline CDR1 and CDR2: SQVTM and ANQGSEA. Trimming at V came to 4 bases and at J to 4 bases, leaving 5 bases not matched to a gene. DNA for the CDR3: TGCAGCGTTGGCAGCGGGGGAGGCACCGGGGAGCTGTTTTTT. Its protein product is CSVGSGGGTGELFF.

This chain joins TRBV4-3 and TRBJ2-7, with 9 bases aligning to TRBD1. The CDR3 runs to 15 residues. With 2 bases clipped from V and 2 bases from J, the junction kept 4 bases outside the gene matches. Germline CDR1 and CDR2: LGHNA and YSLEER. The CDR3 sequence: CASSQNGQGTYEQYF. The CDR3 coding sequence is TGCGCCAGCAGCCAAAACGGACAGGGGACCTACGAGCAGTACTTC.

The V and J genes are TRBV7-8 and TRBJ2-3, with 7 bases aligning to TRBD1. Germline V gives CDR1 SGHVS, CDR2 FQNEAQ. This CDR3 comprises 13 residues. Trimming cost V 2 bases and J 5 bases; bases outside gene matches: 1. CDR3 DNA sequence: TGTGCCAGCAGCTTAAGGGGGCAAGATACGCAGTATTTT. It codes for CASSLRGQDTQYF.

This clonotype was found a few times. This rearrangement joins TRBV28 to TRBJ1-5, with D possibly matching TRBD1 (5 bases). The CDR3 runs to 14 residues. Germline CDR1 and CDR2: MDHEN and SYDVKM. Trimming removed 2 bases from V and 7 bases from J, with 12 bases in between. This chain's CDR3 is CASSLRGVWQPQHF. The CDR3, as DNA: TGTGCCAGCAGTTTACGAGGGGTATGGCAGCCCCAGCATTTT.

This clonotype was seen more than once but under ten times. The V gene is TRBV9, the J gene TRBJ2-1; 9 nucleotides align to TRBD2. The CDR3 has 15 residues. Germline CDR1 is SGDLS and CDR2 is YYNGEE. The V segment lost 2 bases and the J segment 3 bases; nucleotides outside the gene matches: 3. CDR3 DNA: TGTGCCAGCAGCGTGCGGGAGGGCCTCTACAATGAGCAGTTCTTC. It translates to CASSVREGLYNEQFF.

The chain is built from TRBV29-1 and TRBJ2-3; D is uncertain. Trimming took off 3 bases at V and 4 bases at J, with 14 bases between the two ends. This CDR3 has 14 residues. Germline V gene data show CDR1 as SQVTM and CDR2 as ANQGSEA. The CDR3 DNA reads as TGCAGCGTTGAGGGATGGGGAATTGCAGATACGCAGTATTTT. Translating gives CSVEGWGIADTQYF.

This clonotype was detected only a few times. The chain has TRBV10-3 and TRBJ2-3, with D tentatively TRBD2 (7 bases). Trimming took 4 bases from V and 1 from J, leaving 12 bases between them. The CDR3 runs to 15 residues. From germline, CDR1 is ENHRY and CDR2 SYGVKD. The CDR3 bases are TGTGCCATCAGTGTCTCGGGGGGCCGCACAGATACGCAGTATTTT. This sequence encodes CAISVSGGRTDTQYF.

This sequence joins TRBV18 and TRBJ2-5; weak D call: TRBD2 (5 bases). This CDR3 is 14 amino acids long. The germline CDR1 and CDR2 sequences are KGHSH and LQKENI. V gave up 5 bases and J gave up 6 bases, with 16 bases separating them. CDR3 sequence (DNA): TGTGCCAGCTCATCGGGAACGGGTCGGCAGACCCAGTACTTC. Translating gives CASSSGTGRQTQYF.

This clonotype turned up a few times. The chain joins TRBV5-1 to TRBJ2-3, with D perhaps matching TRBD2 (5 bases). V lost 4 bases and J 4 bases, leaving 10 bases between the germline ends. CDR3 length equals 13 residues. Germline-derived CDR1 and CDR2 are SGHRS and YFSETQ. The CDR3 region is CASSTSGPDTQYF. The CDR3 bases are TGCGCCAGCAGCACAAGCGGTCCAGATACGCAGTATTTT.

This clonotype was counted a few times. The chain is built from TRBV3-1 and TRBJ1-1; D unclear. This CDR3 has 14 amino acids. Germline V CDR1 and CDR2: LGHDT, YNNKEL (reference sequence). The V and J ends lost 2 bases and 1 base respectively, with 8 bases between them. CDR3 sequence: CASSQYAGNTEAFF. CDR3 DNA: TGTGCCAGCAGCCAATACGCCGGGAACACTGAAGCTTTCTTT.

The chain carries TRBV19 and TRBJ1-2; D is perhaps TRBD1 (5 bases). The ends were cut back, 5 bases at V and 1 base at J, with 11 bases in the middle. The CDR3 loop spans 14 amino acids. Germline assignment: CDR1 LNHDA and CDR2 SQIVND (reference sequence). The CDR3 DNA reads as TGTGCCAGTAGTCCCCGGGGGGGTAACTATGGCTACACCTTC. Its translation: CASSPRGGNYGYTF.

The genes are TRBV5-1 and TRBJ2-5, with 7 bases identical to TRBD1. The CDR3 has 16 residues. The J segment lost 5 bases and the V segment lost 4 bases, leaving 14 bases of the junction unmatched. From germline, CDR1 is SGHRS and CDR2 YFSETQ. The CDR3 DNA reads TGCGCCAGCAGCCAAACCCCGGGACAGAGATCGGAGACCCAGTACTTC. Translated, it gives CASSQTPGQRSETQYF. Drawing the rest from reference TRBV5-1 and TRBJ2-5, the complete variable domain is KAGVTQTPRYLIKTRGQQVTLSCSPISGHRSVSWYQQTPGQGLQFLFEYFSETQRNKGNFPGRFSGRQFSNSRSEMNVSTLELGDSALYLCASSQTPGQRSETQYFGPGTRLLVL.

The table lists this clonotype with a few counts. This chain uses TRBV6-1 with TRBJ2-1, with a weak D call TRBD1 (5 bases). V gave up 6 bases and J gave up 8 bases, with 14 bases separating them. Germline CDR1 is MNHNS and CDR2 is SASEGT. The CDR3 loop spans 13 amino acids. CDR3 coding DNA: TGTGCCAGCAGGCAACCGTGGGGCGATGAGCAGTTCTTC. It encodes CASRQPWGDEQFF.

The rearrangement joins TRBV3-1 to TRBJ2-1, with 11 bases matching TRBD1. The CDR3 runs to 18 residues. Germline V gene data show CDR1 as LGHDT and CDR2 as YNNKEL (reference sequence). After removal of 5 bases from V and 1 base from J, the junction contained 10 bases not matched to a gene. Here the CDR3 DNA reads TGTGCCAGCAGCTCGCGACCGGGACAGGGGGGATCCTACAATGAGCAGTTCTTC. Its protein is CASSSRPGQGGSYNEQFF.